The TCR beta chain under discussion was sequenced for a study of shared clonotypes between healthy human individuals (dated by TCRdb to 2020 to 2022). Concerning the study at large: The cohort comprised a couple of women and a few men aged 18 to 49 years. Leukapheresis yielded between about 0.94 and 9 billion PBMCs per donor. To estimate repertoire size and how much clonotypes are shared between individuals, the study performed deep sequencing of blood TCR repertoires from roughly five healthy adults. To increase sequencing depth and limit assay-specific biases, TCR repertoire library preparation and sequencing were carried out by different laboratories using diverse techniques. For each donor, CD4 naive and CD4 memory were each run on three plates, CD8 naive on two plates, and CD8 memory on one plate. Study-level results and caveats: Naive subsets generally had larger estimated clonotype richness than memory subsets did. Sharing across a handful of donors was observed for approximately 5% of naive CD4, over 3% of naive CD8, 2% to 2.5% of memory CD4, and roughly 0.4% of memory CD8 clonotypes. Because the study included a small number of donors, the genetic and exposure-history diversity represented was limited. Only blood was sampled, and tissue TCR repertoires likely differ from those in blood. Pairwise subsampling led to the expectation that sequencing depth would affect the degree of clonotype sharing among donors. Clonotypes shared by all four sorted-subset donors showed higher generation probabilities than non-shared clonotypes. Even with the large sequencing depth, rarefaction of the sorted-subset datasets indicated that sequencing was incomplete.

Using the deep immunoSEQ assay, multiplex PCR amplified TCR CDR3 regions from genomic DNA. Extracted genomic DNA from each cell subset was distributed evenly across all wells of several immunoSEQ 96-well plates, and each plate was treated as a replicate. Each replicate PCR for sorted subsets received about 200 ng genomic DNA, equal to 30,000 or so T cell genomes. The purified libraries were quantified using a Qubit 3.0 fluorometer, sized with a Bioanalyzer 2100, and then quantified again using the KAPA Library Quantification kit. Every immunoSEQ 96-well plate was sequenced on a dedicated single-read 150-cycle Illumina NextSeq 550 flow cell. From the authors' description of their analysis: The immunoSEQ output contained only junctional sequences without quality scores, so filtering could not match that applied to full-length reads. Sequences were annotated with PyIR, a Python wrapper for IgBLAST v1.9, and V/J genes and CDR3 were assigned using IMGT germline references. Reads were removed for weak V/J assignments (E-value above 1e-6), missing CDR3, stop codons, out-of-frame junctions, or ambiguous translated residues. A V3J clonotype was defined by an identical inferred V gene, J gene, and CDR3 amino acid sequence. Percentage overlap between repertoires was computed as shared unique clonotypes divided by the size of the smaller repertoire. Repertoire richness was assessed with RTK rarefaction, the Chao1 estimator, and Recon v2.1 estimates of unobserved clonotypes. Generation probabilities for all TCRbeta clonotypes obtained by the gDNA method from four donors were computed using OLGA. In its TCRdb copy, this immuneACCESS table keeps in-frame sequences only and misses some clones. Where compared with another copy, unresolved V genes explain less than half of these, and the others have no known cause. V and J calls plus clone size are reproduced from that table; the DNA served to infer D and trimming. In all, the sample holds hundreds of thousands of clones, and approximately 96% of those were seen once. Of the sample, 0.11% is held by the ten largest clones.

A remark on this clone: Its antigen is currently not known. No much larger clone is present one base from it, and per-base qualities are unavailable.

CD8 naive samples were CD45RO-negative cells positively selected for CCR7, giving a CD45RA+CCR7+ population that excluded TemRA cells. Donors were healthy HIV-negative adults with no recently reported acute infections or vaccinations. Only Caucasian adults living in Nashville, Tennessee, USA were represented among the donors. After blood collection by leukapheresis, PBMCs were isolated using Ficoll-Histopaque density gradient centrifugation and then cryopreserved in the vapor phase of liquid nitrogen. Purity and quantity of every magnetically sorted T cell population were checked by analytical flow cytometry. From each sorted fraction, genomic DNA was isolated and quantified by UV absorbance on a Nanodrop 2000c. Taken from cysteine to phenylalanine, the CDR3 has 16 residues. Only the CDR3 DNA is retained, 48 bases long and in frame from the first base. V loses 0 bases of germline sequence and J loses 10 bases, and the interval between the two ends is 19 bases. CDR1 and CDR2, looked up from the germline V gene (reference sequence), are LNHNV and YYDKDF.

The sequence was collected from a young woman in good health. The V and J genes are TRBV15 and TRBJ2-1; the best D guess is TRBD2, with 6 bases matching. Sequenced material: naive CD8+ T cells sorted from blood. Taken with the paper, the label for cell subset or site translates to: CD45RA+CCR7+. The CDR3 reads as follows: CATSRDGGSPPAEQFF. The bases are TGTGCCACCAGCAGAGATGGGGGGTCCCCTCCCGCGGAGCAGTTCTTC.